Shown below are 10 T cell receptor beta chains from a single sample sequenced in a study of Graves' ophthalmopathy and Graves' hyperthyroidism. RNA transcripts provided the template for amplifying TCR beta CDR3 regions. In the first round, RT-PCR was carried out with HTBI primers, and a multiplex PCR formed the second round. Each CDR3 protein gets one entry after TCRdb re-called the multiplex PCR reads with MiXCR. The repertoire includes over 500,000 distinct CDR3 sequences, 20% to 25% of them detected once, and around 7% sits in the top ten. Input material: peripheral blood. The receptors here all came from a woman aged 18 to 35 with stable Graves' hyperthyroidism. Some clones in this sample may be carry-over from other donors' samples.

Many counts were recorded for this clonotype. The rearrangement joins TRBV5-1 to TRBJ2-2, with a possible D match to TRBD1 (5 bases). Germline V gives CDR1 SGHRS, CDR2 YFSETQ. Trimming took 3 bases from V and 3 from J, leaving 12 bases between them. There are 15 residues in the CDR3. The CDR3 bases are TGCGCCAGCAGCTCGGACAACATTTACACCGGGGAGCTGTTTTTT. It encodes CASSSDNIYTGELFF.

The rearrangement links TRBV18 to TRBJ1-1, with D tentatively TRBD1 (6 bases). The V gene lost 3 bases and the J gene lost 6 bases, with 11 bases spanning the gap. Germline V gene sequence: CDR1 KGHSH, CDR2 LQKENI. The CDR3 sequence is 13 residues long. CDR3 sequence reads: CASSPLGQSEAFF. As DNA, the CDR3 is TGTGCCAGCTCACCCCTCGGACAGTCTGAAGCTTTCTTT.

Ten or more counts support this clonotype. The CDR3: CASSLGDRGTEAFF. The CDR3 region has the DNA TGCGCCAGCAGCTTGGGGGACAGGGGCACTGAAGCTTTCTTT. The V gene is TRBV5-1, the J gene TRBJ1-1, with TRBD1 matching 10 bases. The CDR3 totals 14 residues. Germline V gene lookup returns CDR1 SGHRS and CDR2 YFSETQ. V trimming: 0 bases; J trimming: 4 bases; junction bases outside the gene matches: 0.

This clonotype was seen many times. The V call is TRBV6-2 or TRBV6-3, the J call TRBJ2-5, with D possibly TRBD2 on 6 matching bases. The CDR3 has 14 amino acids. Trimming removed 2 bases at V and 9 bases at J, with 16 bases between. CDR1 is MNHEY and CDR2 is SVGEGT in the germline V gene. This CDR3 is CASSYLTREEPQYF. The CDR3 DNA reads as TGTGCCAGCAGTTACCTCACCAGGGAGGAACCCCAGTACTTC.

J is TRBJ2-7 and V is TRBV6-2 or TRBV6-3; TRBD1 matches 9 bases. V shed 5 bases, J shed 5 bases, and the junction held 10 bases outside the gene matches. The germline V gene has CDR1 MNHEY and CDR2 SVGEGT. This CDR3 is 15 amino acids long. The CDR3 sequence: CASSLGTGYNDEQYF. CDR3 in DNA: TGTGCCAGCAGTCTCGGGACAGGGTATAACGACGAGCAGTACTTC.

This clonotype has a handful of counts. V usage is TRBV4-1 and J usage is TRBJ1-6, with unresolved D. Deletions cut 0 bases from V and 7 bases from J, with 4 bases between. The CDR3 extends over 13 amino acids. Germline-derived CDR1 and CDR2 are MGHRA and YSYEKL. DNA for the CDR3: TGCGCCAGCAGCCAAGAGAGAAATTCACCCCTCCACTTT. Translated, it gives CASSQERNSPLHF.

This clonotype was seen repeatedly, ten times or more. The V gene is TRBV12-3 or TRBV12-4, the J gene TRBJ1-5, with 10 bases that match TRBD1. V was clipped by 3 bases and J by 4 bases; unmatched bases: 6. This CDR3 spans 16 amino acids. CDR3 amino acids: CASSFRTGGDNQPQHF. The CDR3 DNA sequence: TGTGCCAGCAGTTTCAGGACAGGGGGAGATAATCAGCCCCAGCATTTT.

V gene TRBV7-9 combines with J gene TRBJ1-1, with TRBD1 as a possible D gene (6 bases). CDR1 is SEHNR, CDR2 FQNEAQ, per germline (reference sequence). V gave up 4 bases and J gave up 3 bases, with 15 bases separating them. The CDR3 runs 15 residues. The CDR3 loop is CASSWGGAPDTEAFF. In nucleotides, the CDR3 is TGTGCCAGCAGCTGGGGGGGGGCGCCGGACACTGAAGCTTTCTTT.

This clonotype was seen repeatedly, ten times or more. The chain links TRBV19 to TRBJ1-1, with 8 bases lining up with TRBD1. The trim removed 5 bases at V and 7 bases at J, leaving 6 bases unmatched. CDR1 is LNHDA and CDR2 is SQIVND in the germline V gene (reference sequence). The CDR3 runs 13 residues. CDR3 sequence: CASSLDRGSEAFF. DNA of the CDR3: TGTGCCAGTAGTCTTGACAGGGGTAGTGAAGCTTTCTTT.

This clonotype occurred many times. V usage is TRBV20-1 and J usage is TRBJ2-5, with D hard to call. Trimming left V 2 bases short and J 5 bases short, with 15 bases between. Germline CDR1 and CDR2: DFQATT and SNEGSKA (reference sequence). The CDR3 is 14 residues long. Here the CDR3 reads CSARFPASGETQYF. CDR3 DNA: TGCAGTGCTAGATTTCCGGCCTCCGGGGAGACCCAGTACTTC.